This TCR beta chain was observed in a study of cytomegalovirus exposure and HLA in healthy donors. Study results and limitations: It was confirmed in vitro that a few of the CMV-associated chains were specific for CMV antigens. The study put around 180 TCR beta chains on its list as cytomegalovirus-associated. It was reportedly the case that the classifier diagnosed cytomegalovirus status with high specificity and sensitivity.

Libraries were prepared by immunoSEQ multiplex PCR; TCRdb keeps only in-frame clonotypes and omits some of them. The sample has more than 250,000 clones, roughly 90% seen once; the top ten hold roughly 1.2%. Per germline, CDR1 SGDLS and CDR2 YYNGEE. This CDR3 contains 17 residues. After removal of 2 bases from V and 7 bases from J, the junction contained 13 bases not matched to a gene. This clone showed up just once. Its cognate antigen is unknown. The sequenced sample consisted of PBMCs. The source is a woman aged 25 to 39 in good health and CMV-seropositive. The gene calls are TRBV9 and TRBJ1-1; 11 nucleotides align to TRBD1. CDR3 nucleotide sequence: TGTGCCAGCAGCGTGTCCTGGGACAGGGGGGGATCGGGTGAAGCTTTCTTT. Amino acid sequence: CASSVSWDRGGSGEAFF.